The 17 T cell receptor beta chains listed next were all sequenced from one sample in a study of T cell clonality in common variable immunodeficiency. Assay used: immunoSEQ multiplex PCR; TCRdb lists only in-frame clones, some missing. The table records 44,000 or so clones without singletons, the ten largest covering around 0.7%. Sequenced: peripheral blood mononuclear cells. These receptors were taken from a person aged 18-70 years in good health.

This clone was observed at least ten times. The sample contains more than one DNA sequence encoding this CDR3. The DNA read from the CDR3 is TGTGCCAGCAGTGAACTAGCGGGGGGGCCAGATACG. As protein: CASSELAGGPDT. The CDR3, in full, reads CASSELAGGPDTQYF. The J gene is TRBJ2-3, the V gene TRBV6-1; 12 nucleotides match TRBD2. The read comes to an end 3 residues before the CDR3 does, leaving the germline J gene to fill in the end. CDR3 length: 15 amino acids. Germline loops: CDR1 MNHNS, CDR2 SASEGT. V shed 2 bases, J shed 4 bases, and the junction held 1 base outside the gene matches.

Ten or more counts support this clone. The CDR3 bases that were read are TGTGCCAGCAGTTATATCCCGCTTAGACAGGGGGACTATGGC. Its protein product is CASSYIPLRQGDYG. The full-length CDR3 reads as CASSYIPLRQGDYGYTF. J is TRBJ1-2 and V is TRBV6-2 or TRBV6-3; 9 positions match TRBD1. The CDR3 is cut off 3 residues early in the read; its end comes from the germline J gene. V lost 3 bases, J lost 3 bases, and 11 bases stayed unmatched. This CDR3 region has 17 residues. Germline V gene sequence: CDR1 MNHEY, CDR2 SVGEGT.

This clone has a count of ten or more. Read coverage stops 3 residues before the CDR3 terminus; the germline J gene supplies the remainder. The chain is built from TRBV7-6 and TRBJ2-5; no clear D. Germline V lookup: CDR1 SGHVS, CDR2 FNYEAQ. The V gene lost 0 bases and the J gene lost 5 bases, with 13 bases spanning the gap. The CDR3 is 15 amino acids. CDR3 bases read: TGTGCCAGCAGCTTAGCTATTTCGGCGCGGGAGACC. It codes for CASSLAISARET. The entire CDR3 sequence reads CASSLAISARETQYF.

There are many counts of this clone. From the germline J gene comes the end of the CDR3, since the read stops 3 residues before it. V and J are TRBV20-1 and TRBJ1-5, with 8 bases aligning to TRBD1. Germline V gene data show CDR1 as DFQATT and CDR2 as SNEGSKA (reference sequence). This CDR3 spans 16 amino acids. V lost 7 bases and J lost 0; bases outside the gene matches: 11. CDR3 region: CSVIGRGPHSNQPQHF. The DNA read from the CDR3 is TGCAGTGTCATTGGCAGGGGGCCCCATAGCAATCAGCCC.

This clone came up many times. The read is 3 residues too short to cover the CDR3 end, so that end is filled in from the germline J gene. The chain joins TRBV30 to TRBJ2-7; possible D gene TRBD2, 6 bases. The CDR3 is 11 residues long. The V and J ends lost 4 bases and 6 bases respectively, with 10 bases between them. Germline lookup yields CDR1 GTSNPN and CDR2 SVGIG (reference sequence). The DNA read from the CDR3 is TGTGCCTGGATACGGAGGGGCGAG. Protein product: CAWIRRGE. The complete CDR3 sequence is CAWIRRGEQYF.

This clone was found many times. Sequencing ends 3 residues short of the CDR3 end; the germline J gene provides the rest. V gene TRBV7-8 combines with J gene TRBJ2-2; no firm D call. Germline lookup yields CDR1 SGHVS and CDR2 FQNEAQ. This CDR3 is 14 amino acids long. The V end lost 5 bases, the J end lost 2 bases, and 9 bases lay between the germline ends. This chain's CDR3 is CASSIPFNTGELFF. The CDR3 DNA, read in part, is TGTGCCAGCAGCATCCCATTTAACACCGGGGAG.

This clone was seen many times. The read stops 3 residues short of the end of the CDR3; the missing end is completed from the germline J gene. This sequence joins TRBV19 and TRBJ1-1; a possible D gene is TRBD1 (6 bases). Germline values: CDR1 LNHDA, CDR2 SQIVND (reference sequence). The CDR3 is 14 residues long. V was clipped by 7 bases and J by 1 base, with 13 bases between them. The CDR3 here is CASKEGQPNTEAFF. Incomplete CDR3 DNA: TGTGCCAGTAAAGAAGGACAGCCGAACACTGAA.

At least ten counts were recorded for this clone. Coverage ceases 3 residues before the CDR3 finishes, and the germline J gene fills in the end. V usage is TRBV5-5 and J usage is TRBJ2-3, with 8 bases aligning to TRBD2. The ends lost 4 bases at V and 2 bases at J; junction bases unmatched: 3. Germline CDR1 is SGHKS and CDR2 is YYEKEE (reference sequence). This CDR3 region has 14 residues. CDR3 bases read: TGTGCCAGCAGCCTAGCGGGCACCACAGATACG. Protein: CASSLAGTTDT. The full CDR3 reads CASSLAGTTDTQYF.

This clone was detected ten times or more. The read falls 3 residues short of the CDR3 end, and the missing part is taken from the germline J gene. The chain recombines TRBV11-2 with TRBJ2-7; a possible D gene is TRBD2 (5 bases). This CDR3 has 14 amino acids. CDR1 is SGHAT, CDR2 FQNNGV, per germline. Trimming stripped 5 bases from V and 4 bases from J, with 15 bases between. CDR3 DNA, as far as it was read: TGTGCCAGCAGCCCTTCGGCGGGTTCTTACGAG. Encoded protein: CASSPSAGSYE. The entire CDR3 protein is CASSPSAGSYEQYF. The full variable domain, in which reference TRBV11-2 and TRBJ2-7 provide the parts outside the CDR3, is EAGVAQSPRYKIIEKRQSVAFWCNPISGHATLYWYQQILGQGPKLLIQFQNNGVVDDSQLPKDRFSAERLKGVDSTLKIQPAKLEDSAVYLCASSPSAGSYEQYFGPGTRLTVT.

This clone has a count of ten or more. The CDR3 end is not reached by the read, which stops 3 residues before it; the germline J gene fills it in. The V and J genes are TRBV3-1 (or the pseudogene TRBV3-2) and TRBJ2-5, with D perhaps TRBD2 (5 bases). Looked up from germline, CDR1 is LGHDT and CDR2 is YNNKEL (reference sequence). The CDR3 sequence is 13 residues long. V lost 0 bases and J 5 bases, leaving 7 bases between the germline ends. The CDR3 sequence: CASSQDTSETQYF. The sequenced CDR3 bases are TGTGCCAGCAGCCAAGATACTAGTGAGACC.

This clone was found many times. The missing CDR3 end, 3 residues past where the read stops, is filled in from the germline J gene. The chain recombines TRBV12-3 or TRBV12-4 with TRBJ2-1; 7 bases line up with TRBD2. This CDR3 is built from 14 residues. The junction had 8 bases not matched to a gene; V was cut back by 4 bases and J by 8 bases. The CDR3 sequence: CASSWLAGFYEQFF. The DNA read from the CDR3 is TGTGCCAGCAGTTGGTTAGCGGGTTTCTATGAG.

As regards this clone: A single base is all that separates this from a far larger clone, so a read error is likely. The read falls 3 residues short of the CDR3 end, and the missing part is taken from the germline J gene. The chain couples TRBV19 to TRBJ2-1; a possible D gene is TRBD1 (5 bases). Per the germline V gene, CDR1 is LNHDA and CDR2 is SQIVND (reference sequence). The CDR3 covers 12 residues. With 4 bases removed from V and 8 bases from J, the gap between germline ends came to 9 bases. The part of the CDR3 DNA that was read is TGTGCCAGTAGTACAGGGCTCGATGAG. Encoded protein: CASSTGLDE. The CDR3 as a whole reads CASSTGLDEQFF.

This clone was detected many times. The CDR3: CATSDRTSGGVSYNEQFF. The DNA read from the CDR3 is TGTGCCACCAGTGACCGGACTAGCGGGGGGGTCTCCTACAATGAG. This chain joins TRBV24-1 and TRBJ2-1; 15 nucleotides agree with TRBD2. Sequencing ends 3 residues short of the CDR3 end; the germline J gene provides the rest. CDR1 KGHDR and CDR2 SFDVKD come from the germline V gene. The CDR3 has 18 amino acids. The trim removed 4 bases at V and 0 bases at J, leaving 3 bases unmatched.

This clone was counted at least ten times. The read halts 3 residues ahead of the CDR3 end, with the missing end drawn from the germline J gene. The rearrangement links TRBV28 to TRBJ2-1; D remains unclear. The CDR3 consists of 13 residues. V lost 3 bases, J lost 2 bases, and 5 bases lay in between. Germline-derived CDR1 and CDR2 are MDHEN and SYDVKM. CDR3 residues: CASSFFPYNEQFF. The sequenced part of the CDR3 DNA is TGTGCCAGCAGTTTCTTTCCCTACAATGAG.

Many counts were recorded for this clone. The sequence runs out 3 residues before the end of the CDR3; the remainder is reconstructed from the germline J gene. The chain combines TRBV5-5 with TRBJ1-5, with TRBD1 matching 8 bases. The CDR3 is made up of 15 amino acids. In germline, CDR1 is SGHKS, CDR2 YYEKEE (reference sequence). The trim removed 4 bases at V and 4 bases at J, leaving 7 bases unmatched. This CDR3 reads CASSPEGQVNQPQHF. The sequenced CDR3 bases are TGTGCCAGCAGCCCCGAGGGACAGGTGAATCAGCCC.

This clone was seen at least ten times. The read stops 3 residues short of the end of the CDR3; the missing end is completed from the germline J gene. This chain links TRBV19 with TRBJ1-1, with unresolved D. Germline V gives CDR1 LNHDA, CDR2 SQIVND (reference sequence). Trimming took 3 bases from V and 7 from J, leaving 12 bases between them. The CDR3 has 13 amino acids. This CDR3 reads CASSMGKLGEAFF. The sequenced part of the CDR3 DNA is TGTGCCAGTAGTATGGGCAAGTTGGGTGAA.

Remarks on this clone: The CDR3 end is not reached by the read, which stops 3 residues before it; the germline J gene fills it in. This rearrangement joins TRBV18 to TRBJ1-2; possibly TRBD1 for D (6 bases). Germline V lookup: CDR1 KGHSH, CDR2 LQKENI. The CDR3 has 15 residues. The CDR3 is CASSFLGGGDYDYTF. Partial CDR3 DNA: TGTGCCAGCTCATTCCTAGGGGGGGGAGACTACGAC.